Given below is one T cell receptor (beta chain) in context. The antigen is unknown. Naive CD8 cells were CD45RO-negative, positively selected for CCR7, excluding terminally differentiated effector memory CD45RA+ cells. Authors' analysis steps: Owing to the provision of junction-only sequences devoid of quality scores by immunoSEQ, filtering differed. Profiling relied on immunoSEQ multiplex PCR, and the TCRdb table lists in-frame clones only, not all of them. V and J calls and clone size follow that table, whereas D and trimming were derived from the DNA. The table includes around 2,000,000 clones, 85% to 95% detected once. This CDR3 has 13 amino acids. This entry comes from a study of shared clonotypes between healthy human individuals. Study observations and caveats: Exclusively blood specimens were collected; tissue repertoires likely differ. Compared with clonotypes that all four donors shared, non-shared clonotypes had lower generation probabilities.

J is TRBJ2-7 and V is TRBV21-1. TRBV21-1 is a known pseudogene. The TCR sequence derives from a man between 18 and 29 years old in good health. Sequencing was performed on naive CD8+ T cells sorted from blood. The CDR3 sequence: CASSKAVRDHSYF. The CDR3 DNA follows: TGTGCCAGCAGCAAAGCGGTCAGGGACCATTCGTACTTC.